These T cell receptor beta chains were read from a single sample in a study of OX40 agonist ivuxolimab in advanced cancers. Method: immunoSEQ multiplex PCR; TCRdb's copy keeps in-frame clones and lacks some. Of roughly 19,000 clones listed, around four fifths are singletons. The sequencing here drew on CD4+ or CD8+ T cells sorted from blood, taken in a trial of the OX40 agonist ivuxolimab. These TCRs come from an adult with an advanced solid tumor such as melanoma, head and neck, liver or kidney cancer. CDR3s include the opening cysteine and the closing phenylalanine or tryptophan. The D gene is left open where the match is weak. Clone size is stated in some rows and not others, as once, few, many or a class when expanded.

D gene	V gene	clone size	J gene	CDR3 DNA	CDR3 protein
TRBD2	TRBV4-1	.	TRBJ2-1	TGCGCCAGCAGCCAACTAGCGGGAGGGACGGGACGTGAGCAGTTCTTC	CASSQLAGGTGREQFF
TRBD1	TRBV7-9	.	TRBJ1-2	TGTGCCAGCAGCCCCCCAGGGGGGCGCATTGTTGGCTACACCTTC	CASSPPGGRIVGYTF
.	TRBV27	.	TRBJ2-7	TGTGCCAGCAGTCCCCCGGGGCGCGGGTCCTACGAGCAGTACTTC	CASSPPGRGSYEQYF
.	TRBV7-7	once	TRBJ2-2	TGTGCCAGCAGCTTAAGGGCCGCCCAACCTTACGGGAACACCGGGGAGCTGTTTTTT	CASSLRAAQPYGNTGELFF
TRBD2	TRBV5-5	medium-sized	TRBJ2-3	TGTGCCAGCAGCTTGGATGCTAGCGGGATAAGCACAGATACGCAGTATTTT	CASSLDASGISTDTQYF
.	TRBV27	.	TRBJ2-4	TGTGCCAGCAGTTTCGCCCCAGTGGGGGCGCAAAACATTCAGTACTTC	CASSFAPVGAQNIQYF
.	TRBV11-2	.	TRBJ2-3	TGTGCCAGCAGCTTAGGGGGGACCACCGTGGATACGCAGTATTTT	CASSLGGTTVDTQYF
TRBD2	TRBV7-9	.	TRBJ2-3	TGTGCCAGCAGCCCCATAGGACTAGCGGGTGCAGATACGCAGTATTTT	CASSPIGLAGADTQYF
.	TRBV5-1	.	TRBJ2-6	TGCGCCAGCAGCAGGTACTCTGGGGCCAACGTCCTGACTTTC	CASSRYSGANVLTF
.	TRBV7-9	.	TRBJ1-4	TGTGCCAGCAGCTTATCCTCAGGGTTTGGAAAACTGTTTTTT	CASSLSSGFGKLFF
TRBD1	TRBV28	.	TRBJ2-7	TGTGCCAGCAGTTTGGGACAGTCCTACGAGCAGTACTTC	CASSLGQSYEQYF
.	TRBV7-6	.	TRBJ1-3	TGTGCCAGCAGCTTAGAGGCGTACAGGTCGGGCTCTGGAAACACCATATATTTT	CASSLEAYRSGSGNTIYF
.	TRBV5-6	.	TRBJ2-1	TGTGCCAGCAGCTTGACGTCGGTTTACTCCTACAATGAGCAGTTCTTC	CASSLTSVYSYNEQFF
.	TRBV10-1	.	TRBJ2-3	TGCGCCAGCAGTAATCCAACGGCAGATACGCAGTATTTT	CASSNPTADTQYF
.	TRBV11-2	.	TRBJ2-5	TGTGCCAGCAGCCCCCAGGGAGGAGAGACCCAGTACTTC	CASSPQGGETQYF
.	TRBV13	.	TRBJ2-4	TGTGCCAGCAGCTTAGTAAGGGTAATGGACAAAAACATTCAGTACTTC	CASSLVRVMDKNIQYF
TRBD2	TRBV4-1	.	TRBJ2-5	TGCGCCAGCAGCCCATATAGCGGGGAGACCCAGTACTTC	CASSPYSGETQYF
TRBD1	TRBV7-9	.	TRBJ2-7	TGTGCCAGCACCAAAGGGGGGACAGGGTCCTACGAGCAGTACTTC	CASTKGGTGSYEQYF
.	TRBV7-2	.	TRBJ1-2	TGTGCCAGCAGCTTAGTCCGTCCCGGGACAAAGAACTATGGCTACACCTTC	CASSLVRPGTKNYGYTF
.	TRBV28	once	TRBJ2-7	TGTGCCAGCAGTTTTTGGGGGGCCTACGAGCAGTACTTC	CASSFWGAYEQYF
.	TRBV10-3	.	TRBJ1-5	TGTGCTTCGGAGGCGGAATTTGATAGCAATCAGCCCCAGCATTTT	CASEAEFDSNQPQHF
TRBD1	TRBV9	.	TRBJ1-5	TGTGCCAGCAGCGTAGAAGGACAGGAGGATCAGCCCCAGCATTTT	CASSVEGQEDQPQHF
TRBD2	TRBV5-4	.	TRBJ2-1	TGTGCCAGCGGGGAGGGCCACAATGAGCAGTTCTTC	CASGEGHNEQFF
.	TRBV13	.	TRBJ2-3	TGTGCCAGCAGCTTAGGCCAGGGAAGGGGCACAGATACGCAGTATTTT	CASSLGQGRGTDTQYF
TRBD2	TRBV7-9	.	TRBJ2-5	TGTGCCAGCAGCAGCAAGCGGGAGGCATATAAAGAGACCCAGTACTTC	CASSSKREAYKETQYF
.	TRBV19	.	TRBJ1-1	TGTGCCAGTACTGGCACTGAAGCTTTCTTT	CASTGTEAFF
TRBD2	TRBV19	.	TRBJ2-1	TGTGCCAGTAGGATTAGCGGGAGCGGGTGGAATGAGCAGTTCTTC	CASRISGSGWNEQFF
.	TRBV5-6	.	TRBJ1-2	TGTGCCAGCAGCTTAACGGACAGACGCTACACCTTC	CASSLTDRRYTF
.	TRBV28	once	TRBJ1-5	TGTGCCAGCAGTTTCTTCCGGGGGAGCCAGCCCCAGCATTTT	CASSFFRGSQPQHF
TRBD2	TRBV6-4	.	TRBJ2-1	TGTGCCAGCAGTGACGAGGCGGGAGGGGGGAATGAGCAGTTCTTC	CASSDEAGGGNEQFF
TRBD2	TRBV4-3	.	TRBJ2-1	TGCGCCAGCAGCCTCTTAGCGGGATTGGGAGCTGAGCAGTTCTTC	CASSLLAGLGAEQFF
TRBD1	TRBV15	few	TRBJ2-3	TGTGCCACCAGCTCTCGGACAGGGGGCTCAGATACGCAGTATTTT	CATSSRTGGSDTQYF
.	TRBV4-1	.	TRBJ2-5	TGCGCCAGCAGCCAAGAGGGCAGATACCAAGAGACCCAGTACTTC	CASSQEGRYQETQYF
.	TRBV5-5	once	TRBJ1-3	TGTGCCAGCAGCTTGGCGTCAGGGACTGGAAACACCATATATTTT	CASSLASGTGNTIYF
.	TRBV30	.	TRBJ2-2	TGTGCCTCCACTCAGGTGACCGGGGAGCTGTTTTTT	CASTQVTGELFF
TRBD2	TRBV5-1	.	TRBJ2-7	TGCGCCAGCAGCCGGACTAGCGGGAGGGTCTACGAGCAGTACTTC	CASSRTSGRVYEQYF
.	TRBV7-9	.	TRBJ2-7	TGTGCCAGCAGCTCCCCCGCAGGGTGGTACGAGCAGTACTTC	CASSSPAGWYEQYF
.	TRBV13	.	TRBJ1-1	TGTGCCAGCAGCTTAGGACCCTCCACAGAGAACACTGAAGCTTTCTTT	CASSLGPSTENTEAFF
.	TRBV10-3	.	TRBJ2-5	TGTGCCATCGGGACTGGTTTATCCCAAGAGACCCAGTACTTC	CAIGTGLSQETQYF
TRBD2	TRBV9	.	TRBJ2-1	TGTGCCAGCAGCGGTGGGACTAGCGGATACAATGAGCAGTTCTTC	CASSGGTSGYNEQFF
TRBD1	TRBV27	.	TRBJ2-7	TGTGCCAGCAGCCTGGACAGGAATTCCTACGAGCAGTACTTC	CASSLDRNSYEQYF
.	TRBV27	.	TRBJ1-5	TGTGCCAGCAGTTTTACGGCTCTTCAGCCCCAGCATTTT	CASSFTALQPQHF
.	TRBV15	.	TRBJ2-7	TGTGCCACCAGCAGAGATCTTATAGACAGTAAATACGAGCAGTACTTC	CATSRDLIDSKYEQYF
.	TRBV5-6	few	TRBJ1-5	TGTGCCAGCAGCTTGGTGACAGAGGATCAGCCCCAGCATTTT	CASSLVTEDQPQHF
TRBD2	TRBV6-6	.	TRBJ2-2	TGTGCCAGCATTACACCGGGACTAGCTGTCTCCGGGGAGCTGTTTTTT	CASITPGLAVSGELFF
.	TRBV5-6	.	TRBJ2-5	TGTGCCAGCAGCTTGGTCCTAGTCGGGGGCCAAGAGACCCAGTACTTC	CASSLVLVGGQETQYF
.	TRBV6-5	once	TRBJ1-2	TGTGCCAGCAGTTATACGGACAACTATGGCTACACCTTC	CASSYTDNYGYTF